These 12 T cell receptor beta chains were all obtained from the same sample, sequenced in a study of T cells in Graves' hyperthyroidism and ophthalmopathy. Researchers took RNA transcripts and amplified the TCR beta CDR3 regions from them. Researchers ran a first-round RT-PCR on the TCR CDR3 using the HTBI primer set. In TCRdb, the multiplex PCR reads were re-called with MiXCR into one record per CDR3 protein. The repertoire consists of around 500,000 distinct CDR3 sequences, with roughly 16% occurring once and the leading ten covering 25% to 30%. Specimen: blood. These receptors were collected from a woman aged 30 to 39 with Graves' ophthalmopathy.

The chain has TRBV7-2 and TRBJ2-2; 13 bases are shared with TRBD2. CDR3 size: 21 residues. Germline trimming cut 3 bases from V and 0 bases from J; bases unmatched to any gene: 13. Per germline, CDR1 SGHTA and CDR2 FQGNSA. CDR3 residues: CASSLGWGLAGTPTNTGELFF. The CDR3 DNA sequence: TGTGCCAGCAGCTTGGGGTGGGGACTAGCGGGGACCCCCACGAACACCGGGGAGCTGTTTTTT. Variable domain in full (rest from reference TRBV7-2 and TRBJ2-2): GAGVSQSPSNKVTEKGKDVELRCDPISGHTALYWYRQSLGQGLEFLIYFQGNSAPDKSGLPSDRFSAERTGGSVSTLTIQRTQQEDSAVYLCASSLGWGLAGTPTNTGELFFGEGSRLTVL.

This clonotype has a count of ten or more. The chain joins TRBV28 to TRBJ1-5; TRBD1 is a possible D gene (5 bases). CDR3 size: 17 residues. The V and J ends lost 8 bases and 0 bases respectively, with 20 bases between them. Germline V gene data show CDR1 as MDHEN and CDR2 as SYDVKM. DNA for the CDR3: TGTGCCAGCGCCGGCGGGGCCATATTTTATAGCAATCAGCCCCAGCATTTT. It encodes CASAGGAIFYSNQPQHF.

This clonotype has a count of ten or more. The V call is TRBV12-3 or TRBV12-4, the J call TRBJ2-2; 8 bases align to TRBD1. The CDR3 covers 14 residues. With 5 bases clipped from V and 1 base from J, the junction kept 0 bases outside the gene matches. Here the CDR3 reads CASSDRGNTGELFF. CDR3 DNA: TGTGCCAGCAGTGACAGGGGGAACACCGGGGAGCTGTTTTTT.

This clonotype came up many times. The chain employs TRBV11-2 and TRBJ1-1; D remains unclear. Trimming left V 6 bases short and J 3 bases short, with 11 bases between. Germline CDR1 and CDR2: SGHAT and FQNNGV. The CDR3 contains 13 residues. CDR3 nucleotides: TGTGCCAGCAGACAGCGCCGGGACACTGAAGCTTTCTTT. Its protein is CASRQRRDTEAFF.

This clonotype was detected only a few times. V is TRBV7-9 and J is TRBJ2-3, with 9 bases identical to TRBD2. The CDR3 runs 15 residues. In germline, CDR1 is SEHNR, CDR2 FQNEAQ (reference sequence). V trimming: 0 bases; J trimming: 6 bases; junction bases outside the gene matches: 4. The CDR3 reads CASSLATSGSDTQYF. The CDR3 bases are TGTGCCAGCAGCTTAGCGACTAGCGGTTCGGATACGCAGTATTTT.

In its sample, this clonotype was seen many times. In nucleotides, the CDR3 is TGCAGCGCTGAGGACAGGGTCAATACTGAAGCTTTCTTT. It encodes CSAEDRVNTEAFF. V is TRBV29-1 and J is TRBJ1-1, with 8 bases identical to TRBD1. The germline gives CDR1 SQVTM, CDR2 ANQGSEA. Trimming at V came to 7 bases and at J to 5 bases, leaving 9 bases not matched to a gene. CDR3 length: 13 residues. Full variable domain (missing parts from reference TRBV29-1 and TRBJ1-1): SAVISQKPSRDICQRGTSLTIQCQVDSQVTMMFWYRQQPGQSLTLIATANQGSEATYESGFVIDKFPISRPNLTFSTLTVSNMSPEDSSIYLCSAEDRVNTEAFFGQGTRLTVV.

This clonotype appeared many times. The CDR3 DNA is TGTGCCAGCAGTGTGGCGGAAAACTATGGCTACACCTTC. This encodes CASSVAENYGYTF. The rearrangement links TRBV2 to TRBJ1-2; D remains ambiguous. Germline V CDR1 and CDR2: SNHLY, FYNNEI. V dropped 4 bases and J dropped 2 bases, with 8 bases sitting between them. The CDR3 length is 13 residues.

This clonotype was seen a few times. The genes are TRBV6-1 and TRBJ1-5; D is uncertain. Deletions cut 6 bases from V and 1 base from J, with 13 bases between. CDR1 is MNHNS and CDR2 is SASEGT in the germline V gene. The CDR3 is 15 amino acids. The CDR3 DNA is TGTGCCAGCAGAACCGATGGTTCGAGCAATCAGCCCCAGCATTTT. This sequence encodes CASRTDGSSNQPQHF.

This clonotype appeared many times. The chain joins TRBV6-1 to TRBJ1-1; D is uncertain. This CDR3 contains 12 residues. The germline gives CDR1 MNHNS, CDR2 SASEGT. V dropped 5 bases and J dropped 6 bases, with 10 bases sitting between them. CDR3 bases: TGTGCCAGCAGTCCGAATGGGCCTGAAGCTTTCTTT. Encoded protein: CASSPNGPEAFF.

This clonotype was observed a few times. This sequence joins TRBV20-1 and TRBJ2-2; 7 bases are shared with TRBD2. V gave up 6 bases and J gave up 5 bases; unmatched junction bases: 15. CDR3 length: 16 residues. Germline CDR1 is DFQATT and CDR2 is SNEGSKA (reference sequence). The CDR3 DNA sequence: TGCAGTGCCCTTGCGCGGGGGAATCAGTTGACCGGGGAGCTGTTTTTT. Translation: CSALARGNQLTGELFF.

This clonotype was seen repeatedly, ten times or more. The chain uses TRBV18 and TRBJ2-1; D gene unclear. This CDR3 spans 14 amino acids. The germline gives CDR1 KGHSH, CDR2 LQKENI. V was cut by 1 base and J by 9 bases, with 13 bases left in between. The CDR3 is CASSPLILSGEQFF. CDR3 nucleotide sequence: TGTGCCAGCTCACCACTAATCTTGTCAGGTGAGCAGTTCTTC.

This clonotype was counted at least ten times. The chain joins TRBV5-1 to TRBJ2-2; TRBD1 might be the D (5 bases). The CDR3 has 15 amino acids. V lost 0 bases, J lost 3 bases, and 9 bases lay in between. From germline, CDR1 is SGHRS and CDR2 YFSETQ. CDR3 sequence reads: CASSLEGRDTGELFF. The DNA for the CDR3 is TGCGCCAGCAGCTTGGAGGGGCGCGACACCGGGGAGCTGTTTTTT. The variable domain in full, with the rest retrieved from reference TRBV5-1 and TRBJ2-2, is KAGVTQTPRYLIKTRGQQVTLSCSPISGHRSVSWYQQTPGQGLQFLFEYFSETQRNKGNFPGRFSGRQFSNSRSEMNVSTLELGDSALYLCASSLEGRDTGELFFGEGSRLTVL.